These 30 T cell receptor beta chains originate from one sample sequenced in a study of identical twins (dated by TCRdb to the mid-2010s). To prepare the library, 5' RACE was applied. TCRdb lists the instrument as Illumina HiSeq 2000. The public sequencing data were trimmed at Q25 with fastp and processed into clonotypes with MiXCR by TCRdb, which kept only in-frame beta chains. Rows are unified per CDR3 protein, each entry keeping the most common DNA and genes. The sample contains about 190,000 distinct CDR3 sequences, 15% to 20% of them found a single time. The ten biggest clones cover around two fifths of the sample. The same data also went into a second study, on T cells expressing NK-cell markers.

What was sequenced was CD8+ T cells sorted from blood. The receptors were gathered from a woman between 18 and 29 years old in good health.

There are many counts of this clonotype. The CDR3 DNA follows: TGTGCCAGCGTAGCTAGCGGGAAGGTCGAGCAGTACTTC. Encoded protein: CASVASGKVEQYF. The genes are TRBV7-6 and TRBJ2-7; the match to TRBD2 covers 9 bases. CDR1 and CDR2 (germline): SGHVS, FNYEAQ. The CDR3 has 13 residues. V was pared by 8 bases and J by 6 bases, with 8 bases of the junction left unmatched.

This chain joins TRBV12-3 or TRBV12-4 and TRBJ2-3; 11 nucleotides align to TRBD2. The CDR3 is 15 residues long. After removal of 4 bases from V and 4 bases from J, the junction contained 4 bases not matched to a gene. In DNA form, the CDR3 reads TGTGCCAGCAGTTCGATAGCGGGGGGGCCAGATACGCAGTATTTT. This translates into CASSSIAGGPDTQYF.

The chain links TRBV5-1 to TRBJ2-1, with D tentatively TRBD1 or TRBD2 (6 bases each). This CDR3 region has 16 residues. In germline, CDR1 is SGHRS, CDR2 YFSETQ. V was trimmed by 0 bases and J by 8 bases, leaving 18 bases between them. The CDR3 spells CASSLAGRRGLDEQFF. For the CDR3, the DNA is TGCGCCAGCAGCTTGGCCGGTCGTCGGGGGCTGGATGAGCAGTTCTTC.

The rearrangement links TRBV11-2 to TRBJ2-1; possible D gene TRBD2, 7 bases. In germline, CDR1 is SGHAT, CDR2 FQNNGV. The length of the CDR3 is 16 residues. V lost 2 bases and J 7 bases, leaving 18 bases between the germline ends. Here the CDR3 DNA reads TGTGCCAGCAGCTTAAGTGGGGGGGCGTCTGAAAATGAGCAGTTCTTC. Translation: CASSLSGGASENEQFF.

J is TRBJ1-1 and V is TRBV9; D is uncertain. V was clipped by 4 bases and J by 3 bases, with 10 bases between them. The CDR3 is made up of 13 amino acids. Germline V gene lookup returns CDR1 SGDLS and CDR2 YYNGEE. The CDR3 is CASSPSGDTEAFF. CDR3 DNA: TGTGCCAGCAGCCCCTCCGGAGACACTGAAGCTTTCTTT.

The chain is built from TRBV5-4 and TRBJ1-2, with a possible D match to TRBD1 (6 bases). This CDR3 is built from 15 residues. Germline V CDR1 and CDR2: SGHNT, YYREEE (reference sequence). V lost 3 bases, J lost 7 bases, and 19 bases lay in between. The CDR3 nucleotides are TGTGCCAGCAGCTCCGTGTCGGGGGCAGTACTTGGCTACACCTTC. Translating it yields CASSSVSGAVLGYTF.

The chain joins TRBV29-1 to TRBJ2-7; 8 bases fit TRBD1. V was pared by 4 bases and J by 1 base, with 6 bases of the junction left unmatched. The length of the CDR3 is 14 residues. CDR1 is SQVTM and CDR2 is ANQGSEA in the germline V gene. CDR3 sequence: CSVGGDRKSYEQYF. In DNA, the CDR3 is TGCAGCGTTGGAGGGGACAGGAAATCCTACGAGCAGTACTTC.

This clonotype was picked up a small number of times. This sequence joins TRBV29-1 and TRBJ2-7; TRBD2 might be the D (5 bases). CDR3 length equals 12 residues. The ends were cut back, 3 bases at V and 6 bases at J, with 12 bases in the middle. Germline CDR1 reads SQVTM; CDR2 reads ANQGSEA. Here the CDR3 reads CSVESGKVEQYF. The CDR3 nucleotides read TGCAGCGTTGAGTCGGGAAAGGTCGAGCAGTACTTC.

This clonotype appeared a few times. The V call is TRBV6-2 or TRBV6-3, the J call TRBJ2-1; D is unclear. The V gene lost 6 bases and the J gene lost 10 bases, with 16 bases spanning the gap. CDR3 length: 13 residues. Germline V CDR1 and CDR2: MNHEY, SVGEGT. CDR3 nucleotides: TGTGCCAGCAGCCCCTCTGTCCGCGGCGAGCAGTTCTTC. As protein: CASSPSVRGEQFF.

The V call is TRBV5-6, the J call TRBJ2-3, with D perhaps matching TRBD1 (6 bases). Trimming removed 2 bases at V and 0 bases at J, with 10 bases between. This CDR3 contains 15 residues. Germline V gene sequence: CDR1 SGHDT, CDR2 YYEEEE. CDR3 nucleotides: TGTGCCAGCAGCTTTCTGACAGGAAGCACAGATACGCAGTATTTT. Amino acids: CASSFLTGSTDTQYF. The full variable domain, in which reference TRBV5-6 and TRBJ2-3 provide the parts outside the CDR3, is DAGVTQSPTHLIKTRGQQVTLRCSPKSGHDTVSWYQQALGQGPQFIFQYYEEEERQRGNFPDRFSGHQFPNYSSELNVNALLLGDSALYLCASSFLTGSTDTQYFGPGTRLTVL.

This clonotype was detected only a few times. The chain has TRBV12-3 or TRBV12-4 and TRBJ2-7; TRBD1 aligns across 9 bases. The CDR3 has 16 residues. V gave up 6 bases and J gave up 2 bases; unmatched junction bases: 11. CDR3 nucleotide sequence: TGTGCCAGCAGCCCCATTTCGGGACAGGGCACCTACGAGCAGTACTTC. It encodes CASSPISGQGTYEQYF.

Details on this clonotype: Sequence at one end of the junction differs from germline and may be a read error. The gene calls are TRBV11-3 and TRBJ2-4; D possibly corresponds to TRBD2 (5 bases). Germline V gene data show CDR1 as SGHNT and CDR2 as YENEEA. This CDR3 has 16 amino acids. The CDR3 loop is CPSSQDERGAKNIQYF. In DNA, the CDR3 is TGTCCCAGCAGCCAAGACGAGCGAGGGGCCAAAAACATTCAGTACTTC. Variable domain in full (rest from reference TRBV11-3 and TRBJ2-4): EAGVVQSPRYKIIEKKQPVAFWCNPISGHNTLYWYLQNLGQGPELLIRYENEEAVDDSQLPKDRFSAERLKGVDSTLKIQPAELGDSAVYLCPSSQDERGAKNIQYFGAGTRLSVL.

This clonotype was observed a handful of times. The rearrangement links TRBV20-1 to TRBJ2-1; maybe TRBD2 (5 bases). The CDR3 length is 15 residues. Germline V gives CDR1 DFQATT, CDR2 SNEGSKA (reference sequence). The CDR3 region is CSAPPRGYTYNEQFF. The CDR3 coding sequence is TGCAGCGCCCCGCCCCGGGGTTACACCTACAATGAGCAGTTCTTC.

The V call is TRBV6-2 or TRBV6-3, the J call TRBJ2-3; TRBD2 is a possible D gene (6 bases). The germline gives CDR1 MNHEY, CDR2 SVGEGT. V was clipped by 8 bases and J by 0 bases, with 15 bases between them. CDR3 size: 15 residues. The CDR3 loop reads CASGPGGTSTDTQYF. CDR3 sequence (DNA): TGTGCCAGCGGTCCCGGCGGGACTAGCACAGATACGCAGTATTTT.

The J gene is TRBJ2-1, the V gene TRBV6-5; D not certain. Between the trimmed V and J ends, which lost 3 bases and 4 bases, there was a span of 10 bases. This CDR3 comprises 14 residues. Germline loops: CDR1 MNHEY, CDR2 SVGAGI. In DNA, the CDR3 is TGTGCCAGCAGTTATGGGTCCGGATACAATGAGCAGTTCTTC. It encodes CASSYGSGYNEQFF.

V and J are TRBV11-2 and TRBJ2-5; TRBD2 is a possible D gene (6 bases). The CDR3 has 14 residues. V was trimmed by 6 bases and J by 3 bases, leaving 14 bases between them. The germline CDR1 and CDR2 sequences are SGHAT and FQNNGV. CDR3 protein: CASRTTWGEETQYF. The CDR3 DNA follows: TGTGCCAGCAGGACTACTTGGGGGGAAGAGACCCAGTACTTC.

The genes are TRBV7-2 and TRBJ2-1; a weak D match, TRBD1 (6 bases). Per the germline V gene, CDR1 is SGHTA and CDR2 is FQGNSA. The CDR3 totals 14 residues. Trimming removed 6 bases at V and 6 bases at J, with 15 bases between. CDR3 in DNA: TGTGCCAGCAGTTCAATGGGGGCAGGCAATGAGCAGTTCTTC. Translated, it gives CASSSMGAGNEQFF.

This clonotype was recorded many times. The V gene is TRBV12-3 or TRBV12-4, the J gene TRBJ2-2; D gene ambiguous. CDR3 length: 12 residues. V was trimmed by 6 bases and J by 5 bases, leaving 7 bases between them. CDR3 in amino acids: CASRGVTGELFF. The CDR3 bases are TGTGCCAGCAGAGGAGTTACCGGGGAGCTGTTTTTT.

This clonotype was seen repeatedly, ten times or more. The chain couples TRBV9 to TRBJ2-1; 7 nucleotides align to TRBD2. J gave up 6 bases and V 2 bases, and 11 bases lay outside the gene matches. This CDR3 region has 16 residues. The germline V gene encodes CDR1 SGDLS and CDR2 YYNGEE. CDR3 region: CASSVGGSMKPNEQFF. As DNA, the CDR3 is TGTGCCAGCAGCGTGGGCGGGAGTATGAAACCCAATGAGCAGTTCTTC.

The CDR3 region has the DNA TGTGCCAGCAGCTACAATCTGGCAGATACGCAGTATTTT. Its protein is CASSYNLADTQYF. The genes are TRBV12-3 or TRBV12-4 and TRBJ2-3; D remains unclear. Trimming stripped 6 bases from V and 4 bases from J, with 11 bases between. The CDR3 sequence is 13 residues long.

This clonotype was detected only a few times. This chain joins TRBV10-2 and TRBJ1-1, with a tentative D call TRBD1 (5 bases). Germline CDR1 and CDR2: WSHSY and SAAADI. V lost 4 bases and J 7 bases, leaving 19 bases between the germline ends. This CDR3 has 15 amino acids. The CDR3 sequence is CASSGDEGYIFEAFF. The CDR3 DNA follows: TGCGCCAGCAGTGGGGACGAGGGGTACATTTTTGAAGCTTTCTTT.

This clonotype has a count of ten or more. This sequence joins TRBV9 and TRBJ1-5; the D is unclear. The CDR3 covers 13 residues. V lost 4 bases, J lost 7 bases, and 12 bases lay in between. Germline V CDR1 and CDR2: SGDLS, YYNGEE. The CDR3 region has the DNA TGTGCCAGCAGCCCAGGCGGGAACCAGCCCCAGCATTTT. The encoded protein is CASSPGGNQPQHF.

Only a few counts were recorded for this clonotype. The chain employs TRBV19 and TRBJ1-6; D is possibly TRBD1 (5 bases). The CDR3 sequence is 12 residues long. V shed 5 bases and J shed 14 bases, with 13 bases lying between them. CDR1 LNHDA and CDR2 SQIVND come from the germline V gene (reference sequence). The CDR3 region is CASSGAPSTLHF. The CDR3 nucleotides are TGTGCCAGTAGTGGGGCCCCTTCGACCCTCCACTTT.

V and J are TRBV6-1 and TRBJ1-4, with D tentatively TRBD1 (5 bases). Per the germline V gene, CDR1 is MNHNS and CDR2 is SASEGT. CDR3 length equals 15 residues. V lost 7 bases and J lost 6, with 18 bases in between. CDR3 coding DNA: TGTGCCAGCAAGGATTTTCCAGGGATGGATGAAAAACTGTTTTTT. This translates into CASKDFPGMDEKLFF.

This clonotype was recorded a few times. V usage is TRBV9 and J usage is TRBJ2-5; 11 positions agree with TRBD2. CDR3 length: 16 residues. Trimming cost V 0 bases and J 0 bases; bases outside gene matches: 1. Germline V gene data show CDR1 as SGDLS and CDR2 as YYNGEE. The CDR3 nucleotides are TGTGCCAGCAGCGTAGAGGGACTAGCGGACCAAGAGACCCAGTACTTC. It is translated as CASSVEGLADQETQYF.

This clonotype was seen a few times. This CDR3 is CASSRGRLDRGIDEQYF. In nucleotides, the CDR3 is TGCGCCAGCAGCCGGGGCCGCTTGGATAGAGGAATCGACGAGCAGTACTTC. The gene calls are TRBV5-1 and TRBJ2-7; tentatively, D is TRBD1 or TRBD2 (5 bases each). The germline V and J ends were trimmed by 4 bases and 5 bases, with 25 bases remaining between them. Germline V CDR1 and CDR2: SGHRS, YFSETQ. This CDR3 contains 17 residues.

In its sample, this clonotype was seen a few times. The V call is TRBV7-2, the J call TRBJ1-5, with 7 bases identical to TRBD1. Germline V lookup: CDR1 SGHTA, CDR2 FQGNSA. The CDR3 length is 14 residues. V gave up 6 bases and J gave up 5 bases; unmatched junction bases: 7. The CDR3 reads CASSSGQSYQPQHF. For the CDR3, the DNA is TGTGCCAGCAGTTCGGGACAGAGCTATCAGCCCCAGCATTTT.

This clonotype was detected only a few times. The chain combines TRBV6-2 or TRBV6-3 with TRBJ2-1, with 7 bases identical to TRBD1. V lost 4 bases, J lost 7 bases, and 10 bases stayed unmatched. This CDR3 is 15 amino acids long. The germline CDR1 and CDR2 sequences are MNHEY and SVGEGT. The CDR3 loop is CASSSSDRRANEQFF. The CDR3 DNA follows: TGTGCCAGCAGTTCATCGGACAGGCGGGCGAATGAGCAGTTCTTC.

This chain uses TRBV7-2 with TRBJ2-3; 13 bases are shared with TRBD2. The CDR3 has 16 amino acids. Germline CDR1 SGHTA, CDR2 FQGNSA. Losses at the gene ends were 5 bases for V and 2 bases for J; bases not matched to a gene: 4. In DNA form, the CDR3 reads TGTGCCAGCAGCCAAGGACTAGCGGGGGACACAGATACGCAGTATTTT. Translating gives CASSQGLAGDTDTQYF.

The gene calls are TRBV4-3 and TRBJ2-1; 9 bases are a match to TRBD2. The germline CDR1 and CDR2 sequences are LGHNA and YSLEER. This CDR3 is built from 17 residues. Trimming cost V 6 bases and J 2 bases; bases outside gene matches: 11. The CDR3 coding sequence is TGCGCCAGCAGATCCCGTCGGGCGGGAGGGCCCTACAATGAGCAGTTCTTC. Protein product: CASRSRRAGGPYNEQFF.